A single sample is the source of the 26 T cell receptor beta chains below, sequenced in a study of blood T cell repertoires in COVID-19. Sequenced by immunoSEQ multiplex PCR; TCRdb stores in-frame clones only, minus some. The profile covers 340,000 or so clones, with about 86% appearing a single time and 2.5% to 3% taken by the ten largest. The sample was peripheral blood. These receptors all stem from a man aged 25-45 years with active or convalescent COVID-19.

V gene TRBV9 combines with J gene TRBJ2-1, with 9 bases lining up with TRBD2. V shed 5 bases and J 8 bases; nucleotides not matched to a gene: 11. CDR3 length: 15 residues. The germline gives CDR1 SGDLS, CDR2 YYNGEE. The CDR3 reads CASSAYGGGADEQFF. The DNA of the CDR3 is TGTGCCAGCAGTGCCTATGGCGGGGGGGCTGATGAGCAGTTCTTC.

This clone was counted a few times. This chain uses TRBV5-1 with TRBJ1-1; D is perhaps TRBD1 (6 bases). The V end lost 3 bases, the J end lost 6 bases, and 15 bases lay between the germline ends. The germline CDR1 and CDR2 sequences are SGHRS and YFSETQ. The CDR3 totals 14 residues. CDR3 in DNA: TGCGCCAGCAGCTCGGACGGGACAAATTCTGAAGCTTTCTTT. Protein: CASSSDGTNSEAFF.

V and J are TRBV19 and TRBJ1-5, with D tentatively TRBD1 (6 bases). The germline CDR1 and CDR2 sequences are LNHDA and SQIVND (reference sequence). This CDR3 has 15 amino acids. V lost 5 bases and J lost 1, with 12 bases in between. CDR3 in amino acids: CASSGQRGSNQPQHF. For the CDR3, the DNA is TGTGCCAGTAGTGGACAGCGGGGGAGCAATCAGCCCCAGCATTTT.

V usage is TRBV5-1 and J usage is TRBJ2-1; no clear D gene. The V end was cut by 7 bases, the J end by 4 bases, with 18 bases between. The CDR3 is 15 amino acids. CDR1 is SGHRS and CDR2 is YFSETQ in the germline V gene. CDR3 sequence (DNA): TGCGCCAGCGCTGGTGAAGGAGCCTCTTACAATGAGCAGTTCTTC. Protein product: CASAGEGASYNEQFF.

The chain carries TRBV7-9 and TRBJ2-5; D might be TRBD1 (6 bases). From germline, CDR1 is SEHNR and CDR2 FQNEAQ (reference sequence). The CDR3 is 17 amino acids. Trimming took off 3 bases at V and 4 bases at J, with 21 bases between the two ends. CDR3 loop: CASSLALGGTRGETQYF. The CDR3 region has the DNA TGTGCCAGCAGCTTGGCACTTGGGGGCACAAGGGGAGAGACCCAGTACTTC.

CDR3 nucleotide sequence: TGTGCCAGCTCACTTCGGGGTAGCGGGAGCTACGAGCAGTACTTC. The encoded protein is CASSLRGSGSYEQYF. The chain joins TRBV18 to TRBJ2-7, with 9 bases lining up with TRBD2. The CDR3 covers 15 residues. V was clipped by 4 bases and J by 3 bases; unmatched bases: 7. Germline CDR1 reads KGHSH; CDR2 reads LQKENI.

The V and J genes are TRBV5-1 and TRBJ2-2; possible D gene TRBD2, 5 bases. Germline V gene sequence: CDR1 SGHRS, CDR2 YFSETQ. The CDR3 runs to 15 residues. Trimming cost V 0 bases and J 6 bases, with 12 bases left between them. CDR3 sequence: CASSLATGSPGELFF. The CDR3 bases are TGCGCCAGCAGCTTGGCCACGGGATCCCCCGGGGAGCTGTTTTTT. The full variable domain, rest sourced from reference TRBV5-1 and TRBJ2-2, is KAGVTQTPRYLIKTRGQQVTLSCSPISGHRSVSWYQQTPGQGLQFLFEYFSETQRNKGNFPGRFSGRQFSNSRSEMNVSTLELGDSALYLCASSLATGSPGELFFGEGSRLTVL.

The chain links TRBV4-1 to TRBJ1-5; tentatively, D is TRBD1 (6 bases). Trimming removed 4 bases from V and 4 bases from J, with 14 bases in between. Germline V gene sequence: CDR1 MGHRA, CDR2 YSYEKL. This CDR3 is 15 amino acids long. The CDR3 DNA sequence: TGCGCCAGCAGCCGTATAGGACAGATAAATCAGCCCCAGCATTTT. Translated: CASSRIGQINQPQHF.

The rearrangement links TRBV27 to TRBJ1-4, with a weak D call TRBD1 (5 bases). This CDR3 has 16 residues. Germline lookup yields CDR1 MNHEY and CDR2 SMNVEV (reference sequence). V shed 2 bases and J shed 8 bases, with 18 bases lying between them. CDR3 DNA sequence: TGTGCCAGCAGTTTAAATATAAGGGCGGGGGGGGAAAAACTGTTTTTT. Amino acid sequence: CASSLNIRAGGEKLFF.

The chain couples TRBV28 to TRBJ2-1; possible D gene TRBD1, 6 bases. The CDR3 sequence is 16 residues long. CDR1 MDHEN and CDR2 SYDVKM come from the germline V gene. Trimming cost V 4 bases and J 2 bases, with 15 bases left between them. This chain's CDR3 is CASSYAGVGAYNEQFF. The CDR3 nucleotides read TGTGCCAGCAGTTACGCAGGGGTAGGGGCCTACAATGAGCAGTTCTTC.

The CDR3 nucleotides read TGTGCCAGCAGCTTAGACATCCCCCTCTACGAGCAGTACTTC. Its translation: CASSLDIPLYEQYF. The rearrangement joins TRBV7-9 to TRBJ2-7; D not resolved. Germline V gene lookup returns CDR1 SEHNR and CDR2 FQNEAQ (reference sequence). The CDR3 has 14 residues. The V and J ends lost 1 base and 3 bases respectively, with 10 bases between them.

The chain has TRBV9 and TRBJ2-1, with TRBD2 matching over 12 bases. V lost 0 bases, J lost 0 bases, and 10 bases stayed unmatched. The CDR3 spans 20 residues. Germline-derived CDR1 and CDR2 are SGDLS and YYNGEE. Here the CDR3 reads CASSVGDGTSGWSSYNEQFF. CDR3 DNA: TGTGCCAGCAGCGTAGGAGACGGGACTAGCGGGTGGAGCTCCTACAATGAGCAGTTCTTC.

The chain recombines TRBV29-1 with TRBJ2-1, with a possible D match to TRBD2 (6 bases). This CDR3 contains 15 residues. V was shortened by 6 bases and J by 0 bases, with 15 bases between the two germline ends. Germline V gene lookup returns CDR1 SQVTM and CDR2 ANQGSEA. The CDR3 nucleotides are TGCAGCGTCCATATAGCGGAGAGCTCCTACAATGAGCAGTTCTTC. It is translated as CSVHIAESSYNEQFF.

This clone was detected only once. The rearrangement joins TRBV15 to TRBJ2-7, with a weak D call TRBD1 (5 bases). Trimming removed 1 base from V and 6 bases from J, with 16 bases in between. The CDR3 is made up of 15 amino acids. The germline V gene encodes CDR1 LNHNV and CDR2 YYDKDF (reference sequence). Here the CDR3 reads CATSRGGAGQGEQYF. The CDR3 DNA sequence: TGTGCCACCAGCAGAGGTGGGGCAGGGCAGGGCGAGCAGTACTTC.

V is TRBV18 and J is TRBJ2-5; D unclear. This CDR3 spans 13 amino acids. Between the trimmed V and J ends, which lost 0 bases and 4 bases, there was a span of 6 bases. Looked up from germline, CDR1 is KGHSH and CDR2 is LQKENI. The CDR3: CASSPPSGETQYF. The CDR3 nucleotides are TGTGCCAGCTCACCACCGTCGGGAGAGACCCAGTACTTC. The variable domain in full, completed from reference TRBV18 and TRBJ2-5, reads NAGVMQNPRHLVRRRGQEARLRCSPMKGHSHVYWYRQLPEEGLKFMVYLQKENIIDESGMPKERFSAEFPKEGPSILRIQQVVRGDSAAYFCASSPPSGETQYFGPGTRLLVL.

V usage is TRBV30 and J usage is TRBJ1-3; weak D call: TRBD1 (5 bases). The CDR3 consists of 19 residues. V lost 0 bases and J lost 0, with 21 bases in between. The germline CDR1 and CDR2 sequences are GTSNPN and SVGIG (reference sequence). The CDR3 DNA reads TGTGCCTGGAGTGTACGGAGGGGTGGAGGGGCTAGCTCTGGAAACACCATATATTTT. This sequence encodes CAWSVRRGGGASSGNTIYF.

In this sample, this clone turned up a few times. In DNA, the CDR3 is TGTGCCAGCAGTGCCCCGGGACAGGGTCTATCCTACGAGCAGTACTTC. It codes for CASSAPGQGLSYEQYF. V is TRBV6-2 or TRBV6-3 and J is TRBJ2-7; 9 bases align to TRBD1. CDR3 length equals 16 residues. V shed 5 bases and J 1 base; nucleotides not matched to a gene: 9. Germline V CDR1 and CDR2: MNHEY, SVGEGT.

The genes are TRBV19 and TRBJ2-7; no definite D call. This CDR3 is 13 amino acids long. CDR1 and CDR2 (germline): LNHDA, SQIVND (reference sequence). The germline V and J ends were trimmed by 1 base and 5 bases, with 9 bases remaining between them. The DNA for the CDR3 is TGTGCCAGTAGTATAGTTCCCAGAAACGAGCAGTACTTC. Its protein product is CASSIVPRNEQYF. Combining the CDR3 with reference TRBV19 and TRBJ2-7 gives the whole variable domain DGGITQSPKYLFRKEGQNVTLSCEQNLNHDAMYWYRQDPGQGLRLIYYSQIVNDFQKGDIAEGYSVSREKKESFPLTVTSAQKNPTAFYLCASSIVPRNEQYFGPGTRLTVT.

The chain recombines TRBV9 with TRBJ2-5, with 8 bases matching TRBD2. Trimming took 0 bases from V and 0 from J; bases not matched to a gene: 1. CDR1 and CDR2 (germline): SGDLS, YYNGEE. The CDR3 runs to 15 residues. The CDR3 coding sequence is TGTGCCAGCAGCGTAGCGGGGGGGTACCAAGAGACCCAGTACTTC. Its protein is CASSVAGGYQETQYF.

The chain is built from TRBV29-1 and TRBJ2-7; possibly TRBD1 for D (5 bases). This CDR3 contains 14 residues. Germline-derived CDR1 and CDR2 are SQVTM and ANQGSEA. Trimming stripped 1 base from V and 1 base from J, with 11 bases between. CDR3 amino acids: CSVEAPDTSYEQYF. In DNA form, the CDR3 reads TGCAGCGTTGAAGCCCCGGACACGTCCTACGAGCAGTACTTC.

This clone was seen a few times. The chain carries TRBV12-3 or TRBV12-4 and TRBJ1-1; D unclear. The V and J ends lost 7 bases and 11 bases respectively, with 20 bases between them. The CDR3 has 13 amino acids. The CDR3 DNA reads as TGTGCCAGCACCTTCTCGGGTGGTTTCGGGGCTTTCTTT. Protein product: CASTFSGGFGAFF.

This rearrangement joins TRBV6-5 to TRBJ1-2; D might be TRBD1 (5 bases). From germline, CDR1 is MNHEY and CDR2 SVGAGI. The CDR3 totals 15 residues. Trimming cost V 2 bases and J 2 bases, with 12 bases left between them. The DNA for the CDR3 is TGTGCCAGCAGTTACGGGGGAGGGCTCAACTATGGCTACACCTTC. Translating it yields CASSYGGGLNYGYTF.

This chain links TRBV11-3 with TRBJ1-6, with D possibly TRBD1 on 6 matching bases. Trimming stripped 5 bases from V and 6 bases from J, with 14 bases between. The CDR3 runs 15 residues. Germline CDR1 SGHNT, CDR2 YENEEA. The CDR3 DNA sequence: TGTGCCAGCAGCGCCAACAGGGTTGGTAATTCACCCCTCCACTTT. Encoded protein: CASSANRVGNSPLHF. Full variable domain (outside the CDR3, taken from reference TRBV11-3 and TRBJ1-6): EAGVVQSPRYKIIEKKQPVAFWCNPISGHNTLYWYLQNLGQGPELLIRYENEEAVDDSQLPKDRFSAERLKGVDSTLKIQPAELGDSAVYLCASSANRVGNSPLHFGNGTRLTVT.

The chain has TRBV5-4 and TRBJ2-3; D gene unclear. Germline V gives CDR1 SGHNT, CDR2 YYREEE (reference sequence). V gave up 2 bases and J gave up 1 base, with 8 bases separating them. The CDR3 sequence is 14 residues long. Written as DNA, the CDR3 is TGTGCCAGCAGCTTTTTCCCGGGCACAGATACGCAGTATTTT. This sequence encodes CASSFFPGTDTQYF.

V is TRBV23-1 and J is TRBJ2-6; 11 bases are a match to TRBD1. TRBV23-1 is an ORF, with its function uncertain. Trimming at V came to 0 bases and at J to 2 bases, leaving 3 bases not matched to a gene. The CDR3 consists of 18 residues. CDR3 sequence: CASSQSWDRGTGANVLTF. As DNA, the CDR3 is TGCGCCAGCAGTCAATCGTGGGACAGGGGGACTGGGGCCAACGTCCTGACTTTC.

This clone showed up just once. This sequence joins TRBV2 and TRBJ1-1; the D is unclear. Trimming cost V 2 bases and J 1 base, with 8 bases left between them. The CDR3 spans 14 residues. CDR1 and CDR2 (germline): SNHLY, FYNNEI. CDR3 protein: CASSEREGNTEAFF. DNA of the CDR3: TGTGCCAGCAGTGAAAGGGAGGGGAACACTGAAGCTTTCTTT.